One sample yielded the 18 T cell receptor beta chains listed below, sequenced in a study of blood T cell repertoires in COVID-19. Measured with immunoSEQ multiplex PCR; TCRdb has only the in-frame clones, and not every one. Of about 260,000 clones listed, 80% to 90% are singletons. The specimen sequenced was peripheral blood. The receptors stem from a man between 25 and 39 years old with active or convalescent COVID-19.

The V and J genes are TRBV5-1 and TRBJ1-1; weak D call: TRBD1 (5 bases). This CDR3 comprises 15 residues. Per germline, CDR1 SGHRS and CDR2 YFSETQ. The germline V and J ends were trimmed by 4 bases and 1 base, with 14 bases remaining between them. The CDR3 protein is CASSPNTGTNTEAFF. CDR3 DNA sequence: TGCGCCAGCAGCCCAAACACAGGAACGAACACTGAAGCTTTCTTT.

This chain links TRBV5-8 with TRBJ2-2; a weak D match, TRBD1 (6 bases). Trimming left V 4 bases short and J 0 bases short, with 16 bases between. The CDR3 totals 17 residues. In germline, CDR1 is SGHTS, CDR2 YDEGEE. Here the CDR3 reads CASSHRDRTANTGELFF. The CDR3 bases are TGTGCCAGCAGCCACCGCGACAGGACCGCGAACACCGGGGAGCTGTTTTTT.

This clone turned up a few times. The rearrangement joins TRBV2 to TRBJ1-5; D call uncertain. This CDR3 spans 13 amino acids. Germline CDR1 SNHLY, CDR2 FYNNEI. With 7 bases removed from V and 0 bases from J, the gap between germline ends came to 7 bases. CDR3 residues: CASTLVSNQPQHF. CDR3 sequence (DNA): TGTGCCAGCACACTCGTTAGCAATCAGCCCCAGCATTTT. Full variable domain (rest looked up from reference TRBV2 and TRBJ1-5): EPEVTQTPSHQVTQMGQEVILRCVPISNHLYFYWYRQILGQKVEFLVSFYNNEISEKSEIFDDQFSVERPDGSNFTLKIRSTKLEDSAMYFCASTLVSNQPQHFGDGTRLSIL.

This clone was recorded only once. The chain joins TRBV6-6 to TRBJ2-7; TRBD2 aligns across 10 bases. This CDR3 is built from 14 residues. Germline V CDR1 and CDR2: MNHNY, SVGAGI (reference sequence). Germline trimming cut 9 bases from V and 3 bases from J; bases unmatched to any gene: 8. The CDR3 sequence: CASNPSGGDYEQYF. CDR3 DNA sequence: TGTGCCAGTAATCCCAGCGGGGGGGACTACGAGCAGTACTTC.

The CDR3 coding sequence is TGTGCCAGCAGTTACCTAGCGGGGGTTTACAATGAGCAGTTCTTC. Translated, it gives CASSYLAGVYNEQFF. V usage is TRBV5-5 and J usage is TRBJ2-1; 10 nucleotides align to TRBD2. The CDR3 is 15 amino acids. Germline loops: CDR1 SGHKS, CDR2 YYEKEE (reference sequence). The trim removed 5 bases at V and 4 bases at J, leaving 6 bases unmatched.

The gene calls are TRBV19 and TRBJ1-2, with D maybe TRBD1 (6 bases). From germline, CDR1 is LNHDA and CDR2 SQIVND (reference sequence). The CDR3 length is 15 residues. V gave up 4 bases and J gave up 2 bases, with 14 bases separating them. The CDR3 loop reads CASSTRGQGNYGYTF. CDR3 nucleotides: TGTGCCAGTAGTACCCGCGGGCAGGGGAACTATGGCTACACCTTC.

The chain uses TRBV5-1 and TRBJ2-1, with D perhaps matching TRBD1 (6 bases). V was shortened by 4 bases and J by 5 bases, with 16 bases between the two germline ends. CDR3 length equals 15 residues. The germline CDR1 and CDR2 sequences are SGHRS and YFSETQ. The CDR3 DNA sequence: TGCGCCAGCAGCCCGGGACATATGGGAAACAATGAGCAGTTCTTC. This encodes CASSPGHMGNNEQFF.

The gene calls are TRBV11-2 and TRBJ2-7; no clear D gene. Looked up from germline, CDR1 is SGHAT and CDR2 is FQNNGV. The CDR3 totals 15 residues. The ends were cut back, 1 base at V and 0 bases at J, with 10 bases in the middle. The CDR3 nucleotides read TGTGCCAGCAGCTTAGGAGTGGTAAACTCCTACGAGCAGTACTTC. It is translated as CASSLGVVNSYEQYF.

This clone is a singleton in its sample. This sequence joins TRBV5-6 and TRBJ2-3, with 8 bases fitting TRBD1. This CDR3 comprises 15 residues. Germline CDR1 and CDR2: SGHDT and YYEEEE. The trim removed 2 bases at V and 1 base at J, leaving 3 bases unmatched. CDR3 sequence reads: CASSFGQGGTDTQYF. The DNA of the CDR3 is TGTGCCAGCAGCTTCGGACAGGGTGGCACAGATACGCAGTATTTT.

The rearrangement links TRBV4-1 to TRBJ1-5; D perhaps matches TRBD1 (5 bases). In germline, CDR1 is MGHRA, CDR2 YSYEKL. V was clipped by 2 bases and J by 3 bases, with 8 bases between them. The CDR3 is 14 residues long. CDR3 in DNA: TGCGCCAGCAGCCAAACGGGGGTCAATCAGCCCCAGCATTTT. Residues: CASSQTGVNQPQHF.

This clone was detected only a few times. V usage is TRBV9 and J usage is TRBJ2-7; 10 nucleotides line up with TRBD1. The CDR3 spans 15 residues. Per germline, CDR1 SGDLS and CDR2 YYNGEE. The V and J ends lost 4 bases and 5 bases, in that order; junction bases with no gene match: 9. In DNA, the CDR3 is TGTGCCAGCAGCACCCCGGACAGGGGGAAGGACGAGCAGTACTTC. It is translated as CASSTPDRGKDEQYF.

The rearrangement uses TRBV6-4 and TRBJ1-5; 7 bases match TRBD1. Germline V gene sequence: CDR1 MRHNA, CDR2 SNTAGT. The CDR3 runs 14 residues. V lost 8 bases, J lost 9 bases, and 13 bases stayed unmatched. The CDR3: CASFQRQGRWPQHF. DNA for the CDR3: TGTGCCAGCTTTCAGAGACAGGGAAGGTGGCCCCAGCATTTT.

This chain links TRBV5-6 with TRBJ2-5, with no clear D. CDR3 size: 15 residues. Trimming shortened V by 2 bases and J by 5 bases, and 16 bases separated the two germline ends. Looked up from germline, CDR1 is SGHDT and CDR2 is YYEEEE. For the CDR3, the DNA is TGTGCCAGCAGCTTCGGTATAACTGCCCCGGAGACCCAGTACTTC. This sequence encodes CASSFGITAPETQYF.

The gene calls are TRBV3-1 (or the pseudogene TRBV3-2) and TRBJ2-5; tentative D call: TRBD1 (5 bases). Germline values: CDR1 LGHDT, CDR2 YNNKEL (reference sequence). The CDR3 has 14 amino acids. Trimming cost V 0 bases and J 2 bases, with 7 bases left between them. CDR3: CASSQDRGQETQYF. The CDR3 DNA follows: TGTGCCAGCAGCCAAGATAGGGGACAAGAGACCCAGTACTTC.

This clone was detected once. V usage is TRBV4-2 and J usage is TRBJ2-3, with 15 bases aligning to TRBD2. Germline V lookup: CDR1 LGHNA, CDR2 YNFKEQ. The CDR3 loop spans 21 amino acids. The V segment lost 0 bases and the J segment 6 bases; nucleotides outside the gene matches: 16. The CDR3 loop is CASSQEGTSGGPARLLDTQYF. DNA of the CDR3: TGTGCCAGCAGCCAAGAAGGGACTAGCGGGGGGCCGGCGAGATTGTTGGATACGCAGTATTTT.

This clone was detected a few times. This chain joins TRBV6-6 and TRBJ1-6; D is perhaps TRBD1 (5 bases). The V gene's germline CDR1 is MNHNY and CDR2 SVGAGI (reference sequence). The CDR3 loop spans 13 amino acids. Deletions cut 9 bases from V and 6 bases from J, with 12 bases between. DNA for the CDR3: TGTGCCAGTGCGGGGACGGCTAATTCACCCCTCCACTTT. Amino acids: CASAGTANSPLHF.

CDR3 sequence (DNA): TGTGCCAGCAGCCAATGGGTAGCGGAACATTACAATGAGCAGTTCTTC. Its translation: CASSQWVAEHYNEQFF. The V and J genes are TRBV7-8 and TRBJ2-1, with D maybe TRBD2 (6 bases). Trimming left V 5 bases short and J 4 bases short, with 18 bases between. CDR1 is SGHVS and CDR2 is FQNEAQ in the germline V gene. This CDR3 has 16 residues. The whole variable domain, filled in from reference TRBV7-8 and TRBJ2-1, reads GAGVSQSPRYKVAKRGQDVALRCDPISGHVSLFWYQQALGQGPEFLTYFQNEAQLDKSGLPSDRFFAERPEGSVSTLKIQRTQQEDSAVYLCASSQWVAEHYNEQFFGPGTRLTVL.

V is TRBV4-2 and J is TRBJ1-5; 7 bases agree with TRBD1. The CDR3 loop spans 14 amino acids. Germline V gene lookup returns CDR1 LGHNA and CDR2 YNFKEQ. With 1 base clipped from V and 4 bases from J, the junction kept 1 base outside the gene matches. The CDR3 DNA is TGTGCCAGCAGCCAAGGACAGGGTAATCAGCCCCAGCATTTT. Amino acids: CASSQGQGNQPQHF.